A selection of T cell receptor beta chains follows, all from one sample in a study of CD8 T cells in Susac syndrome. One entry per CDR3 protein, called by TCRdb with MiXCR from the immunoSEQ multiplex PCR reads. The sample lists roughly 89,000 distinct CDR3 sequences, approximately 96% occurring once. Sequenced sample: CD8+ T cells from PBMCs. The receptor set was obtained from a human donor with Susac syndrome. The CDR3 runs from the conserved cysteine through the conserved F or W. The order of the fields is J gene, CDR3 length, V gene, clone size, D gene, CDR3 protein, CDR3 DNA. D genes are given only for firm matches. Not all rows give a size; the values are once, few, many and, for expanded clones, a class.

j_gene: TRBJ2-7
len: 13
v_gene: TRBV6-5
abundance: NA
d_gene: NA
CDR3aa: CASSYEPLYEQYF
CDR3nt: TGTGCCAGCAGTTACGAACCGCTCTACGAGCAGTACTTC

j_gene: TRBJ1-1
len: 11
v_gene: TRBV12-3/TRBV12-4
abundance: NA
d_gene: NA
CDR3aa: CASSLGGKAFF
CDR3nt: TGTGCCAGCAGTTTAGGTGGAAAAGCTTTCTTT

j_gene: TRBJ1-1
len: 15
v_gene: TRBV20-1
abundance: NA
d_gene: NA
CDR3aa: CSARALTGSNTEAFF
CDR3nt: TGCAGTGCTAGAGCACTAACAGGGTCGAACACTGAAGCTTTCTTT

j_gene: TRBJ1-2
len: 13
v_gene: TRBV7-8
abundance: NA
d_gene: NA
CDR3aa: CASSETSNYGYTF
CDR3nt: TGTGCCAGCAGCGAGACATCTAACTATGGCTACACCTTC

j_gene: TRBJ2-1
len: 17
v_gene: TRBV30
abundance: once
d_gene: NA
CDR3aa: CAWSVLGVGQGRNEQFF
CDR3nt: TGTGCCTGGAGTGTACTTGGAGTAGGTCAGGGTAGGAATGAGCAGTTCTTC

j_gene: TRBJ1-6
len: 12
v_gene: TRBV20-1
abundance: once
d_gene: NA
CDR3aa: CSARVGNSPLHF
CDR3nt: TGCAGTGCTAGAGTGGGGAATTCACCCCTCCACTTT

j_gene: TRBJ2-4
len: 12
v_gene: TRBV29-1
abundance: NA
d_gene: NA
CDR3aa: CSVDPGSNIQYF
CDR3nt: TGCAGCGTTGACCCCGGGAGCAACATTCAGTACTTC

j_gene: TRBJ2-3
len: 16
v_gene: TRBV14
abundance: NA
d_gene: NA
CDR3aa: CASSPPDSRKTDTQYF
CDR3nt: TGTGCCAGCAGCCCCCCGGACTCCAGAAAGACAGATACGCAGTATTTT

j_gene: TRBJ2-5
len: 13
v_gene: TRBV29-1
abundance: NA
d_gene: NA
CDR3aa: CSVPAVAQETQYF
CDR3nt: TGCAGCGTTCCGGCAGTTGCTCAAGAGACCCAGTACTTC

j_gene: TRBJ1-4
len: 13
v_gene: TRBV30
abundance: NA
d_gene: NA
CDR3aa: CAWSSQGGEKLFF
CDR3nt: TGTGCCTGGAGTTCCCAGGGCGGGGAAAAACTGTTTTTT

j_gene: TRBJ2-5
len: 11
v_gene: TRBV20-1
abundance: NA
d_gene: NA
CDR3aa: CSPRWGETQYF
CDR3nt: TGCAGTCCTCGTTGGGGAGAGACCCAGTACTTC

j_gene: TRBJ2-4
len: 14
v_gene: TRBV12-3/TRBV12-4
abundance: once
d_gene: NA
CDR3aa: CASSTTGQKNIQYF
CDR3nt: TGTGCCAGCAGTACAACCGGACAGAAAAACATTCAGTACTTC

j_gene: TRBJ2-1
len: 13
v_gene: TRBV20-1
abundance: NA
d_gene: TRBD1
CDR3aa: CSAIGTAYNEQFF
CDR3nt: TGCAGTGCCATCGGGACAGCTTACAATGAGCAGTTCTTC

j_gene: TRBJ1-5
len: 15
v_gene: TRBV11-2
abundance: NA
d_gene: NA
CDR3aa: CASSSDSALREPQHF
CDR3nt: TGTGCCAGCAGTTCCGACTCGGCACTCCGGGAGCCCCAGCATTTT

j_gene: TRBJ2-3
len: 17
v_gene: TRBV4-3
abundance: NA
d_gene: TRBD2
CDR3aa: CASSQGLAGVSGDTQYF
CDR3nt: TGCGCCAGCAGCCAGGGACTAGCGGGGGTCTCGGGGGATACGCAGTATTTT

j_gene: TRBJ2-7
len: 13
v_gene: TRBV29-1
abundance: NA
d_gene: TRBD1
CDR3aa: CSVVWDRHYEQYF
CDR3nt: TGCAGCGTTGTGTGGGACAGACACTACGAGCAGTACTTC

j_gene: TRBJ2-7
len: 17
v_gene: TRBV4-3
abundance: NA
d_gene: TRBD2
CDR3aa: CASSQESGGIVTYEQYF
CDR3nt: TGCGCCAGCAGCCAAGAGAGCGGGGGGATCGTTACCTACGAGCAGTACTTC